This T cell receptor (beta chain) was found in a study of T cells after yellow fever vaccination. Germline V gene data show CDR1 as PRHDT and CDR2 as FYEKMQ (reference sequence). The CDR3 is 15 residues long. The V and J ends lost 5 bases and 3 bases, in that order; junction bases with no gene match: 8. Points from the study as a whole: Once the booster was given, most primary-vaccination clones reappeared, at around 95% for CD4 and over 85% for CD8. Researchers report a weaker secondary response that nonetheless peaked faster, day 5 versus 15.

5'RACE template switching added a universal primer site and UMIs to TCR cDNA. TCRdb re-analysed the 5' RACE reads in MiXCR, keeping a single row per CDR3 protein. This sample has about 630,000 distinct CDR3 sequences; roughly an eighth occur once, and the top ten carry 14% to 15%. A word on this clonotype: What it binds is unknown.

The rearrangement joins TRBV13 to TRBJ2-3, with 7 nucleotides matching TRBD1. The source of this sequence is a man in his thirties or forties who received the YFV17D yellow fever vaccine. The sequencing used PBMCs, collected on the day of the yellow fever booster vaccination. CDR3 in DNA: TGTGCCAGCAGCCTGTTACAGGGGAATACAGATACGCAGTATTTT. Protein sequence: CASSLLQGNTDTQYF.